A selection of T cell receptor beta chains follows, all from one sample in a study of blood T cell repertoires in COVID-19. Clones were sequenced by immunoSEQ multiplex PCR, and TCRdb holds only the in-frame ones, with some missing. The sample carries 200,000 to 250,000 clones, roughly four fifths recorded once. Sequenced input: peripheral blood. These receptors were taken from a woman in her 70s with COVID-19, enrolled during active disease. Both conserved end residues are part of each CDR3. A D gene is named only where the DNA matches it firmly. Clone size is shown for a subset of rows, as once, few, many or a class of expanded clone.

>NA|TRBJ1-2|TRBV28|NA
CASSPILLLKQDYYGYTF
TGTGCCAGCAGCCCCATACTCCTATTAAAACAGGATTACTATGGCTACACCTTC
>NA|TRBJ1-4|TRBV18|NA
CASSTRQILNEKLFF
TGTGCCAGCTCAACTCGACAGATTTTAAATGAAAAACTGTTTTTT
>once|TRBJ1-1|TRBV12-3/TRBV12-4|NA
CASSLLGGTEAFF
TGTGCCAGCAGCCTACTCGGGGGGACTGAAGCTTTCTTT
>NA|TRBJ1-2|TRBV28|NA
CASSSPSGGVGYGYTF
TGTGCCAGCAGTTCCCCCTCAGGAGGGGTTGGCTATGGCTACACCTTC
>NA|TRBJ1-3|TRBV5-1|NA
CASSFKTGANTIYF
TGCGCCAGCAGCTTTAAGACAGGAGCGAACACCATATATTTT
>NA|TRBJ1-5|TRBV6-2/TRBV6-3|TRBD1
CASSSDRGIKPQHF
TGTGCCAGCAGTTCAGACAGGGGAATCAAGCCCCAGCATTTT
>once|TRBJ2-7|TRBV29-1|NA
CSVEGSRGYEQYF
TGCAGCGTTGAAGGATCGAGAGGCTACGAGCAGTACTTC
>NA|TRBJ2-5|TRBV7-9|TRBD1
CASSLTGGQETQYF
TGTGCCAGCAGCCTGACAGGGGGACAAGAGACCCAGTACTTC
>NA|TRBJ2-7|TRBV4-2|NA
CASSPELGGAYERYF
TGTGCCAGCAGCCCCGAATTAGGCGGTGCCTACGAGCGGTACTTC
>once|TRBJ2-1|TRBV12-3/TRBV12-4|NA
CASSLVADKQFF
TGTGCCAGCAGTTTAGTAGCGGACAAGCAGTTCTTC
>few|TRBJ2-7|TRBV9|NA
CASSANSYEQYF
TGTGCCAGCAGCGCCAACTCCTACGAGCAGTACTTC
>NA|TRBJ2-7|TRBV7-2|TRBD1
CASRTGFQSYEQYF
TGTGCCAGCAGGACAGGGTTCCAGTCTTACGAGCAGTACTTC
>NA|TRBJ2-2|TRBV6-5|TRBD1
CASSPRTGSTGELFF
TGTGCCAGCAGTCCTCGGACAGGGTCCACCGGGGAGCTGTTTTTT
>NA|TRBJ2-1|TRBV28|NA
CASTLRLRSYNEQFF
TGTGCCAGCACCCTACGACTACGCTCCTACAATGAGCAGTTCTTC
>few|TRBJ2-7|TRBV27|NA
CASSNPPGLVGGYEQYF
TGTGCCAGCAGCAATCCGCCAGGGTTAGTAGGGGGCTACGAGCAGTACTTC
>few|TRBJ1-2|TRBV5-4|NA
CASSFGTPYGYTF
TGTGCCAGCAGCTTCGGGACACCGTATGGCTACACCTTC
>NA|TRBJ1-6|TRBV5-1|TRBD1
CASSLGQGLNSPLHF
TGCGCCAGCAGCCTTGGACAGGGGCTGAATTCACCCCTCCACTTT
>NA|TRBJ1-2|TRBV7-9|NA
CASSLALQEQSYTF
TGTGCCAGCAGCTTAGCTCTCCAGGAACAAAGCTACACCTTC
>NA|TRBJ1-2|TRBV6-2/TRBV6-3|TRBD1
CASSRRQGDLYGYTF
TGTGCCAGCAGCCGGAGACAGGGGGACCTCTATGGCTACACCTTC
>NA|TRBJ2-7|TRBV6-5|NA
CASRGTGTPHEQYF
TGTGCCAGCAGGGGTACCGGGACACCCCACGAGCAGTACTTC
>NA|TRBJ1-3|TRBV28|NA
CASSHNTGVGGNTIYF
TGTGCCAGCAGTCACAACACAGGCGTAGGTGGAAACACCATATATTTT
>NA|TRBJ2-2|TRBV4-3|NA
CASSRRPGLETGELFF
TGCGCCAGCAGCCGCCGGCCGGGATTGGAGACCGGGGAGCTGTTTTTT
>NA|TRBJ1-1|TRBV2|TRBD1
CASRDDRDSEAFF
TGTGCCAGCAGGGATGACCGGGACAGTGAAGCTTTCTTT
>once|TRBJ2-3|TRBV28|TRBD2
CASSSLVTGGPDTQYF
TGTGCCAGCAGTTCCCTTGTGACGGGAGGGCCCGATACGCAGTATTTT
>NA|TRBJ1-5|TRBV4-1|TRBD1
CASSHGQGTSNQPQHF
TGCGCCAGCAGCCACGGACAGGGAACGAGCAATCAGCCCCAGCATTTT
>few|TRBJ2-3|TRBV5-4|NA
CASSFYRARPDTQYF
TGTGCCAGCAGCTTTTACAGGGCCCGTCCAGATACGCAGTATTTT
>NA|TRBJ2-2|TRBV7-2|NA
CASSLFSPFLAGELFF
TGTGCCAGCAGCTTATTTAGCCCCTTTCTTGCCGGGGAGCTGTTTTTT
>few|TRBJ2-1|TRBV6-5|TRBD2
CASSLTSGVYNEQFF
TGTGCCAGCAGTTTGACTAGCGGTGTCTACAATGAGCAGTTCTTC
>NA|TRBJ2-1|TRBV6-5|NA
CASSYRGATPNEQFF
TGTGCCAGCAGTTACCGCGGGGCTACCCCCAATGAGCAGTTCTTC
>NA|TRBJ2-1|TRBV18|TRBD2
CASSPGGVNEQFF
TGTGCCAGCTCACCGGGAGGGGTCAATGAGCAGTTCTTC
>NA|TRBJ2-5|TRBV27|TRBD2
CASSFSRASGQETQYF
TGTGCCAGCAGTTTTTCCAGGGCTAGCGGACAAGAGACCCAGTACTTC
>once|TRBJ1-1|TRBV5-1|NA
CASSWKDMNTEAFF
TGCGCCAGCAGCTGGAAAGACATGAACACTGAAGCTTTCTTT
>NA|TRBJ2-5|TRBV9|NA
CASSDGNQETQYF
TGTGCCAGCAGCGACGGGAACCAAGAGACCCAGTACTTC
>NA|TRBJ2-3|TRBV19|NA
CASRAGSSDTQYF
TGTGCCAGTAGAGCAGGCAGTTCAGATACGCAGTATTTT
>NA|TRBJ2-7|TRBV27|TRBD2
CASSLRLAGGLAQYF
TGTGCCAGCAGTCTGCGACTAGCGGGAGGACTTGCGCAGTACTTC
>NA|TRBJ1-2|TRBV28|TRBD1
CASRPSTGARDTF
TGTGCCAGCAGACCGTCGACAGGGGCTAGGGACACCTTC
>NA|TRBJ1-2|TRBV27|NA
CASRSGTQKRFNYGYTF
TGTGCCAGCAGGTCAGGGACTCAAAAAAGGTTTAACTATGGCTACACCTTC
>NA|TRBJ2-2|TRBV27|NA
CASSLSRNTGELFF
TGTGCCAGCAGTTTATCGAGGAACACCGGGGAGCTGTTTTTT
>NA|TRBJ1-1|TRBV6-1|NA
CASSEGSNFLQDTEAFF
TGTGCCAGCAGTGAAGGGTCTAATTTTCTCCAGGACACTGAAGCTTTCTTT
>few|TRBJ2-3|TRBV9|TRBD2
CASSFGTSGTDTQYF
TGTGCCAGCAGCTTCGGGACTAGCGGCACAGATACGCAGTATTTT